Only a few counts were recorded for the clone carrying this TCR beta chain. Its specificity is unknown. V was shortened by 7 bases and J by 1 base, with 10 bases between the two germline ends. Germline loops: CDR1 ENHRY, CDR2 SYGVKD. This CDR3 contains 13 residues. The record originates from a study of blood T cells in healthy people across ages. General study points: Naive T cell percentage showed a strong correlation with TCR beta diversity. Long-lived donors carried more naive CD4+ cells and greater diversity than aged donors.

Through a sample-barcoded 5' primer and a J-beta primer mix, a second PCR was run for roughly 6 to 12 cycles. Each CDR3 protein gets one entry after TCRdb re-called the 5' RACE reads with MiXCR. The sample contains 800,000 to 1,000,000 distinct CDR3 sequences, approximately 49% of which appear only once. The chain has TRBV10-3 and TRBJ1-1; D ambiguous. This clonotype was sampled from a man aged 30 to 39 in good health. What was sequenced was blood. In DNA form, the CDR3 reads TGTGCCATCACCGCCGAGACGAACACTGAAGCTTTCTTT. This translates into CAITAETNTEAFF.